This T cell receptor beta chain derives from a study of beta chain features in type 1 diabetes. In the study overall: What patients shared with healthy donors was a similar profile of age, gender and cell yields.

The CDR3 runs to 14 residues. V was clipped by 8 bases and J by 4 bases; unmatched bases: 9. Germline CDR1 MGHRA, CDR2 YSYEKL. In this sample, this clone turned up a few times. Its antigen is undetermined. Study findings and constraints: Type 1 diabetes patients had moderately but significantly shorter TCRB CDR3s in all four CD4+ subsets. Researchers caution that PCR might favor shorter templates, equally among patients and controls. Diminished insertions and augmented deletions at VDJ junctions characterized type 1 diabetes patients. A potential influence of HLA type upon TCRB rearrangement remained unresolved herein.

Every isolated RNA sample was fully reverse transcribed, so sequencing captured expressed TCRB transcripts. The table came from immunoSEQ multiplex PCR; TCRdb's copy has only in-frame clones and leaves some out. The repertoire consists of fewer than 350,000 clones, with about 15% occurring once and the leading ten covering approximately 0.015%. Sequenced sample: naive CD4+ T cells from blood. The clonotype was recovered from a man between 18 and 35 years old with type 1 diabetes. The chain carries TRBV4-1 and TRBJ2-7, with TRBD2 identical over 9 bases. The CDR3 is CASGHAGGRYEQYF. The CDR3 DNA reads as TGCGCCAGCGGACACGCGGGGGGGAGGTACGAGCAGTACTTC.